This T cell receptor (beta chain) was captured by sequencing in a study of tumor and adjacent non-tumor tissue in lung cancer. Study information: There were 11 to 12 adenocarcinoma, 2 squamous cell carcinoma and 1 small cell lung cancer cases. Millions of productive TCRbeta reads were obtained per sample on average. General study results and limits: Compared with tumor, normal lung showed significantly lower TCR diversity.

Comments on this clonotype: Antigen specificity is unknown. No conserved phenylalanine or tryptophan ends this CDR3, so it is likely a read error.

The template was RNA from unsorted bulk tissue. The normal lung tissue was taken more than 3 cm from the tumor edge. The CDR3 covers 16 residues. The germline V and J ends were trimmed by 6 bases and 4 bases, with 21 bases remaining between them. Three rounds of nested PCR, following a modified ARM-PCR protocol, produced the TCRbeta library. Via MiXCR, TCRdb re-called the multiplex PCR reads, giving one row per CDR3 protein. Of 81,000 or so distinct CDR3 sequences listed, roughly 80% are singletons. This sequence originates from a man in his sixties with non-small cell lung cancer. The sequenced sample was distant non-tumor lung tissue. The rearrangement links TRBV12-3 or TRBV12-4 to TRBJ2-5, with D possibly TRBD1 on 6 matching bases. The DNA for the CDR3 is TGTGCCAGCAGACCCAGACAGGTGGCTAACCGAGAGACCCAGTACCTC. Translating gives CASRPRQVANRETQYL.